The entry that follows covers one T cell receptor beta chain sequence. TCRdb's table, derived via immunoSEQ multiplex PCR, lists solely in-frame clones and lacks some. There are about 790 clones in the sample; about a fifth occur only once, and about 26% lies in the top ten. These data originate in a study of T cells in localized non-small cell lung cancer. V was trimmed by 1 base and J by 4 bases, leaving 14 bases between them. Looked up from germline, CDR1 is SGHRS and CDR2 is YFSETQ. This CDR3 contains 15 residues. The sequence was obtained from a female donor over 55 with stage I lung adenocarcinoma. This specimen consisted of normal lung tissue next to the tumor, obtained before any cancer treatment. The chain couples TRBV5-1 to TRBJ1-2; D is undetermined. As DNA, the CDR3 is TGCGCCAGCAGCTTGACGGGAGGTCTCGCCTATGGCTACACCTTC. It specifies CASSLTGGLAYGYTF.